Presented here are 23 T cell receptor beta chains from one specimen sequenced in a study of early T cells in non-severe SARS-CoV-2 infection. TCRdb used MiXCR to reprocess the 5' RACE reads, holding one entry per CDR3 protein. Of some 64,000 distinct CDR3 sequences detected, approximately 11% appear once; the ten largest clones hold roughly 16%. The specimen comprised whole blood, sampled at baseline. The receptors come from an adult who was a healthcare worker with PCR-confirmed SARS-CoV-2 infection or an uninfected control (not recorded which).

V is TRBV7-2 and J is TRBJ2-3, with unresolved D. The CDR3 is made up of 12 amino acids. Germline assignment: CDR1 SGHTA and CDR2 FQGNSA. V was clipped by 2 bases and J by 7 bases, with 7 bases between them. The CDR3 DNA follows: TGTGCCAGCAGCTTACAAGTCAATACGCAGTATTTT. Protein sequence: CASSLQVNTQYF.

This clonotype was counted at least ten times. The chain employs TRBV29-1 and TRBJ1-4; TRBD1 aligns across 9 bases. This CDR3 region has 15 residues. V shed 6 bases and J 11 bases; nucleotides not matched to a gene: 16. The V gene's germline CDR1 is SQVTM and CDR2 ANQGSEA. This CDR3 reads CSVRTQGQGLEKLFF. The CDR3 nucleotides are TGCAGCGTGAGAACGCAGGGACAGGGTTTGGAGAAACTGTTTTTT.

There are many counts of this clonotype. The chain carries TRBV5-8 and TRBJ2-1; TRBD2 matches at 9 bases. After removal of 6 bases from V and 0 bases from J, the junction contained 10 bases not matched to a gene. There are 17 residues in the CDR3. Germline CDR1 and CDR2: SGHTS and YDEGEE. CDR3 amino acids: CASTQLAGGFSYNEQFF. For the CDR3, the DNA is TGTGCCAGCACCCAACTAGCGGGCGGCTTCTCCTACAATGAGCAGTTCTTC.

This clonotype was seen at least ten times. The rearrangement uses TRBV20-1 and TRBJ1-5; no reliable D call. CDR3 length equals 13 residues. V lost 1 base and J 0 bases, leaving 4 bases between the germline ends. In germline, CDR1 is DFQATT, CDR2 SNEGSKA (reference sequence). The DNA of the CDR3 is TGCAGTGCTAGAGGTAATAGCAATCAGCCCCAGCATTTT. Its translation is CSARGNSNQPQHF.

This clonotype was seen at least ten times. CDR3 sequence (DNA): TGTGCCAGCAGACATGGACGGACCCATAGCAATCAGCCCCAGCATTTT. Translated, it gives CASRHGRTHSNQPQHF. This sequence joins TRBV6-2 or TRBV6-3 and TRBJ1-5, with D hard to call. CDR3 size: 16 residues. The germline V and J ends were trimmed by 6 bases and 0 bases, with 15 bases remaining between them. Germline V lookup: CDR1 MNHEY, CDR2 SVGEGT.

This clonotype was recorded a few times. The V and J genes are TRBV11-3 and TRBJ2-3, with no clear D. Germline loops: CDR1 SGHNT, CDR2 YENEEA. The CDR3 extends over 13 amino acids. Trimming removed 3 bases at V and 4 bases at J, with 8 bases between. As DNA, the CDR3 is TGTGCCAGCAGCTTGAGTGAACCAGATACGCAGTATTTT. The encoded protein is CASSLSEPDTQYF.

This chain uses TRBV4-3 with TRBJ2-5, with TRBD2 matching 9 bases. With V trimmed by 0 bases and J by 5 bases, 7 bases remained unmatched. CDR3 size: 16 residues. Germline CDR1 and CDR2: LGHNA and YSLEER. Written as DNA, the CDR3 is TGCGCCAGCAGCCAAGATCTTGGCGGGAGGGTGGAGACCCAGTACTTC. This translates into CASSQDLGGRVETQYF.

This clonotype was detected a few times. The chain combines TRBV11-1 with TRBJ2-6; D is unclear. The CDR3 totals 19 residues. The germline V gene has CDR1 SGHAT and CDR2 FQDESV (reference sequence). Trimming removed 5 bases at V and 0 bases at J, with 20 bases between. CDR3 nucleotide sequence: TGTGCCAGCAGCCCTGGATTGGGCAGGATGAGCTCTGGGGCCAACGTCCTGACTTTC. It is translated as CASSPGLGRMSSGANVLTF.

This clonotype was found many times. This sequence joins TRBV6-5 and TRBJ1-5, with D hard to call. V lost 8 bases and J 6 bases, leaving 20 bases between the germline ends. The CDR3 length is 15 residues. Germline V lookup: CDR1 MNHEY, CDR2 SVGAGI. CDR3 residues: CASQREDGGGQPQHF. The CDR3 nucleotides read TGTGCCAGCCAACGGGAGGACGGTGGAGGTCAGCCCCAGCATTTT.

This clonotype was seen a few times. The V and J genes are TRBV20-1 and TRBJ1-4, with 7 bases fitting TRBD1. CDR3 size: 13 residues. V lost 6 bases to trimming and J lost 4 bases; unmatched junction nucleotides: 5. Germline assignment: CDR1 DFQATT and CDR2 SNEGSKA (reference sequence). CDR3 coding DNA: TGCAGTGCCCCACAGGGGTTTAATGAAAAACTGTTTTTT. It encodes CSAPQGFNEKLFF.

This clonotype was counted a few times. V and J are TRBV15 and TRBJ2-2; a possible D gene is TRBD1 (6 bases). The CDR3 is 17 residues long. The V end lost 1 base, the J end lost 6 bases, and 18 bases lay between the germline ends. Germline V gene lookup returns CDR1 LNHNV and CDR2 YYDKDF (reference sequence). CDR3 sequence reads: CATSRVSGQTVAGELFF. For the CDR3, the DNA is TGTGCCACCAGCAGAGTAAGCGGACAGACGGTGGCCGGGGAGCTGTTTTTT.

This chain uses TRBV29-1 with TRBJ1-1; unclear D gene. The CDR3 contains 13 residues. Per the germline V gene, CDR1 is SQVTM and CDR2 is ANQGSEA. V lost 4 bases and J lost 4, with 13 bases in between. CDR3 loop: CSVAFTGSTEAFF. The CDR3 DNA reads TGCAGCGTTGCGTTCACCGGGTCCACTGAAGCTTTCTTT.

This clonotype was observed many times. The V and J genes are TRBV6-5 and TRBJ2-5; 9 bases align to TRBD2. This CDR3 spans 17 amino acids. Germline V lookup: CDR1 MNHEY, CDR2 SVGAGI. V lost 1 base and J lost 5; bases outside the gene matches: 11. Here the CDR3 reads CASSYYASGVLQETQYF. DNA for the CDR3: TGTGCCAGCAGTTACTACGCTAGCGGGGTCCTTCAGGAGACCCAGTACTTC.

The chain combines TRBV20-1 with TRBJ2-5, with 7 positions matching TRBD1. V lost 0 bases to trimming and J lost 7 bases; unmatched junction nucleotides: 14. CDR1 and CDR2 (germline): DFQATT, SNEGSKA (reference sequence). There are 16 residues in the CDR3. Written as DNA, the CDR3 is TGCAGTGCTAGAGAGTCTAGGGGGCGCATTGCGTTGACCCAGTACTTC. It translates to CSARESRGRIALTQYF.

This clonotype has only a few counts. The chain is built from TRBV28 and TRBJ1-1, with 7 nucleotides matching TRBD1. Germline V gene lookup returns CDR1 MDHEN and CDR2 SYDVKM. The CDR3 has 18 residues. Trimming took 2 bases from V and 3 from J; bases not matched to a gene: 15. DNA for the CDR3: TGTGCCAGCAGTTTAAATTATCGGGACAGTAATTTCGACACTGAAGCTTTCTTT. It codes for CASSLNYRDSNFDTEAFF. Drawing the rest from reference TRBV28 and TRBJ1-1, the complete variable domain is DVKVTQSSRYLVKRTGEKVFLECVQDMDHENMFWYRQDPGLGLRLIYFSYDVKMKEKGDIPEGYSVSREKKERFSLILESASTNQTSMYLCASSLNYRDSNFDTEAFFGQGTRLTVV.

As regards this clonotype: Given a much more abundant clone one base away, this may be a read error. The CDR3 ends on some other residue instead of the conserved phenylalanine or tryptophan, so this is likely a read error. The chain joins TRBV24-1 to TRBJ1-1; tentative D call: TRBD1 (6 bases). The V and J ends lost 9 bases and 4 bases respectively, with 17 bases between them. This CDR3 is 14 amino acids long. The germline V gene encodes CDR1 KGHDR and CDR2 SFDVKD. As DNA, the CDR3 is TGTGCCACCCGGCCAGGGGCGGGGACCACTGAAGCTTTCTTG. It encodes CATRPGAGTTEAFL.

This clonotype was observed a handful of times. The chain combines TRBV28 with TRBJ2-5; no definite D call. Per germline, CDR1 MDHEN and CDR2 SYDVKM. The CDR3 is 11 amino acids. Deletions cut 3 bases from V and 6 bases from J, with 5 bases between. Here the CDR3 reads CASSFIKTQYF. DNA of the CDR3: TGTGCCAGCAGTTTCATAAAGACCCAGTACTTC.

J is TRBJ1-1 and V is TRBV11-2; possible D gene TRBD1, 6 bases. This CDR3 is built from 11 residues. Trimming stripped 6 bases from V and 9 bases from J, with 11 bases between. CDR1 and CDR2 (germline): SGHAT, FQNNGV. Here the CDR3 reads CASRGQSKAFF. The CDR3 DNA reads as TGTGCCAGCAGAGGACAGAGCAAAGCTTTCTTT.

This clonotype has ten or more counts. The V and J genes are TRBV7-2 and TRBJ2-5, with TRBD2 as a possible D gene (6 bases). CDR1 and CDR2 (germline): SGHTA, FQGNSA. The CDR3 extends over 15 amino acids. V lost 5 bases and J lost 1, with 14 bases in between. The CDR3 coding sequence is TGTGCCAGCAGCAAGGGTCTAGCGTCCCAAGAGACCCAGTACTTC. Encoded protein: CASSKGLASQETQYF. Together with reference TRBV7-2 and TRBJ2-5, the CDR3 gives the full variable domain: GAGVSQSPSNKVTEKGKDVELRCDPISGHTALYWYRQSLGQGLEFLIYFQGNSAPDKSGLPSDRFSAERTGGSVSTLTIQRTQQEDSAVYLCASSKGLASQETQYFGPGTRLLVL.

This clonotype was seen only a few times. The V and J genes are TRBV6-5 and TRBJ2-5, with TRBD1 matching over 9 bases. This CDR3 comprises 14 residues. The germline CDR1 and CDR2 sequences are MNHEY and SVGAGI. The V and J ends lost 4 bases and 5 bases, in that order; junction bases with no gene match: 5. As DNA, the CDR3 is TGTGCCAGCAGTTCGACAGGGGGAGCGGAGACCCAGTACTTC. As protein: CASSSTGGAETQYF.

A few counts support this clonotype. The J gene is TRBJ1-2, the V gene TRBV30; weak D call: TRBD1 (6 bases). Looked up from germline, CDR1 is GTSNPN and CDR2 is SVGIG (reference sequence). The CDR3 consists of 13 residues. Trimming removed 3 bases from V and 7 bases from J, with 15 bases in between. The CDR3 protein is CAWRESRGSGYTF. In DNA form, the CDR3 reads TGTGCCTGGAGAGAATCTAGGGGGTCTGGCTACACCTTC.

This clonotype showed up just a few times. The gene calls are TRBV2 and TRBJ2-2; 9 nucleotides align to TRBD2. Germline CDR1 and CDR2: SNHLY and FYNNEI. Germline trimming cut 7 bases from V and 4 bases from J; bases unmatched to any gene: 10. The CDR3 totals 16 residues. This CDR3 is CASIRGSGSRTGELFF. In nucleotides, the CDR3 is TGTGCCAGCATCCGGGGTAGCGGGAGTCGCACCGGGGAGCTGTTTTTT.

This clonotype was seen ten or more times. The gene calls are TRBV18 and TRBJ1-2, with 7 bases fitting TRBD1. Germline values: CDR1 KGHSH, CDR2 LQKENI. The CDR3 is 14 amino acids. V was clipped by 0 bases and J by 4 bases; unmatched bases: 2. CDR3 in amino acids: CASSPPGQSYGYTF. The CDR3, as DNA: TGTGCCAGCTCACCACCGGGACAGAGCTATGGCTACACCTTC.